Below are 32 T cell receptor beta chains sequenced from a single sample in a study of vaccination effects on CD4 cells after COVID-19. ViraFEST assay sequencing came after antigen-specific CD4+ T cells were expanded with viral peptide pools. CD4+ T cell isolation took place after about nine days of culture. Absence of prior SARS-CoV-2 infection characterized the vaccine recipients, who showed negative nucleocapsid antibodies. Assay used: immunoSEQ multiplex PCR; TCRdb lists only in-frame clones, some missing. The table shows about 43,000 clones, with around 78% occurring only once. No antigen is known for these receptors. This sample comprised CD4+ T cells from PBMCs cultured with SARS-CoV-2 spike peptides, obtained before COVID-19 vaccination. These TCRs come from a human donor who received a COVID-19 vaccine.

The rearrangement joins TRBV2 to TRBJ2-3, with no clear D. CDR1 is SNHLY, CDR2 FYNNEI, per germline. V lost 4 bases to trimming and J lost 5 bases, with 10 bases between them. This CDR3 is built from 13 residues. CDR3 sequence reads: CASSVLSRDTQYF. For the CDR3, the DNA is TGTGCCAGCAGTGTATTGAGTAGAGATACGCAGTATTTT.

The chain uses TRBV6-6 and TRBJ2-7; D remains ambiguous. The germline V gene has CDR1 MNHNY and CDR2 SVGAGI (reference sequence). V was trimmed by 0 bases and J by 6 bases, leaving 12 bases between them. The CDR3 extends over 14 amino acids. CDR3 coding DNA: TGTGCCAGCAGTTACTCCCAGGCGAGCACCGAGCAGTACGTC. It specifies CASSYSQASTEQYV.

The chain joins TRBV10-3 to TRBJ2-7; TRBD1 aligns across 12 bases. Unmatched junction bases numbered 3, after V lost 5 bases and J lost 1 base. There are 15 residues in the CDR3. Germline assignment: CDR1 ENHRY and CDR2 SYGVKD. In DNA form, the CDR3 reads TGTGCCATCAGTTCGGGACAGGGGGCATCCTACGAGCAGTACGTC. It specifies CAISSGQGASYEQYV.

The rearrangement uses TRBV24-1 and TRBJ2-3; 8 positions match TRBD1. The CDR3 extends over 17 amino acids. V trimming: 5 bases; J trimming: 1 base; junction bases outside the gene matches: 10. Germline V lookup: CDR1 KGHDR, CDR2 SFDVKD. The CDR3 sequence: CATSAQTGGVGTDTQYF. In nucleotides, the CDR3 is TGTGCCACCAGTGCCCAAACAGGGGGAGTGGGCACAGATACGCAGTATTTT.

The V and J genes are TRBV5-4 and TRBJ2-5; D may correspond to TRBD1 or TRBD2 (5 bases each). Germline V lookup: CDR1 SGHNT, CDR2 YYREEE (reference sequence). V lost 4 bases to trimming and J lost 2 bases, with 18 bases between them. The CDR3 extends over 16 amino acids. In DNA form, the CDR3 reads TGTGCCAGCAGCCAAAATTTACCGGGACCTCAAGAGACCCAGTACTTC. Its translation: CASSQNLPGPQETQYF.

The rearrangement joins TRBV3-1 (or the pseudogene TRBV3-2) to TRBJ2-5; no firm D call. The V gene's germline CDR1 is LGHDT and CDR2 YNNKEL (reference sequence). CDR3 length equals 12 residues. V was trimmed by 1 base and J by 5 bases, leaving 5 bases between them. The DNA for the CDR3 is TGTGCCAGCAGCCAAGGTCGGGAGACCCAGTACTTC. Translating it yields CASSQGRETQYF.

The rearrangement links TRBV7-2 to TRBJ2-5; D possibly corresponds to TRBD2 (6 bases). The V end was cut by 3 bases, the J end by 4 bases, with 12 bases between. CDR1 and CDR2 from the germline V gene are SGHTA and FQGNSA. CDR3 length: 14 residues. CDR3 sequence: CASSFSREGETQYF. CDR3 nucleotides: TGTGCCAGCAGCTTCTCGCGGGAAGGAGAGACCCAGTACTTC.

V is TRBV11-3 and J is TRBJ2-1; 9 bases agree with TRBD2. V shed 1 base, J shed 9 bases, and the junction held 7 bases outside the gene matches. Germline assignment: CDR1 SGHNT and CDR2 YENEEA. The CDR3 runs to 15 residues. The CDR3 DNA sequence: TGTGCCAGCAGCTTAGCGCCTAGCGGGGCGGGTGAGCAGTTCTTC. Protein product: CASSLAPSGAGEQFF.

V gene TRBV20-1 combines with J gene TRBJ2-5; no clear D gene. Trimming took 7 bases from V and 7 from J, leaving 13 bases between them. Germline-derived CDR1 and CDR2 are DFQATT and SNEGSKA (reference sequence). The CDR3 consists of 11 residues. Here the CDR3 DNA reads TGCAGTGAAGGTGGGGTCGGGACCCAGTACTTC. Amino acids: CSEGGVGTQYF.

The CDR3 DNA is TGCGCCAGCAGCGCCACCTCGAACACTGAAGCTTTCTTT. This gives the protein CASSATSNTEAFF. The V and J genes are TRBV4-1 and TRBJ1-1; D call uncertain. With 5 bases removed from V and 1 base from J, the gap between germline ends came to 8 bases. The V gene's germline CDR1 is MGHRA and CDR2 YSYEKL. This CDR3 is built from 13 residues.

The V and J genes are TRBV28 and TRBJ1-5; D perhaps matches TRBD1 (6 bases). CDR1 and CDR2 (germline): MDHEN, SYDVKM. Trimming shortened V by 6 bases and J by 1 base, and 13 bases separated the two germline ends. This CDR3 has 15 residues. The CDR3 nucleotides are TGTGCCAGCAGGACCGGGACAACAAGCAATCAGCCCCAGCATTTT. Protein: CASRTGTTSNQPQHF.

The chain has TRBV9 and TRBJ2-5, with a weak D call TRBD1 (6 bases). V was shortened by 4 bases and J by 4 bases, with 14 bases between the two germline ends. This CDR3 is 14 amino acids long. CDR1 SGDLS and CDR2 YYNGEE come from the germline V gene. As DNA, the CDR3 is TGTGCCAGCAGCAGGGGGTCCATTGGAGAGACCCAGTACTTC. It specifies CASSRGSIGETQYF.

This clone was counted only a few times. This rearrangement joins TRBV30 to TRBJ1-6; unclear D gene. The CDR3 has 14 residues. Trimming removed 0 bases at V and 7 bases at J, with 10 bases between. Germline-derived CDR1 and CDR2 are GTSNPN and SVGIG (reference sequence). CDR3 protein: CAWSVWQPNSPLHF. DNA for the CDR3: TGTGCCTGGAGTGTGTGGCAGCCAAATTCACCCCTCCACTTT.

The J gene is TRBJ1-6, the V gene TRBV6-5; D call uncertain. Germline CDR1 reads MNHEY; CDR2 reads SVGAGI. The V end lost 3 bases, the J end lost 10 bases, and 7 bases lay between the germline ends. CDR3 length: 12 amino acids. The DNA of the CDR3 is TGTGCCAGCAGTTATCTTGGATCACCCCTCCACTTT. It translates to CASSYLGSPLHF.

The rearrangement uses TRBV5-1 and TRBJ2-3; D is unclear. This CDR3 region has 17 residues. Germline CDR1 and CDR2: SGHRS and YFSETQ. V shed 0 bases and J shed 2 bases, with 16 bases lying between them. Here the CDR3 reads CASSLARLGDFTDTQYF. The CDR3 DNA sequence: TGCGCCAGCAGCTTGGCTCGGTTGGGCGATTTCACAGATACGCAGTATTTT.

The chain is built from TRBV12-3 or TRBV12-4 and TRBJ1-1; D not resolved. The CDR3 loop spans 13 amino acids. V lost 3 bases and J lost 8, with 13 bases in between. Here the CDR3 reads CASSFRQAMEAFF. The CDR3 DNA follows: TGTGCCAGCAGTTTCCGCCAGGCCATGGAAGCTTTCTTT.

The chain carries TRBV5-1 and TRBJ2-5, with D possibly being TRBD1 (6 bases). Trimming pared 1 base from V and 5 bases from J, leaving 12 bases between. CDR1 and CDR2 (germline): SGHRS, YFSETQ. The CDR3 loop spans 14 amino acids. The CDR3 bases are TGCGCCAGCAGCTTGTTAGGGGGAGAGGAGACCCAGTACTTC. Translation: CASSLLGGEETQYF.

The J gene is TRBJ2-3, the V gene TRBV5-1; 15 bases agree with TRBD2. V shed 4 bases, J shed 4 bases, and the junction held 4 bases outside the gene matches. The CDR3 sequence is 16 residues long. CDR1 is SGHRS, CDR2 YFSETQ, per germline. The CDR3 DNA follows: TGCGCCAGCAGCACCGGACTAGCGGGGGGGTCAGATACGCAGTATTTT. Translated, it gives CASSTGLAGGSDTQYF.

The sample holds one count of this clone. As DNA, the CDR3 is TGCGCCAGCAGCCAGGACAGTATCAATTCACCCCTCCACTTT. It yields the protein CASSQDSINSPLHF. This sequence joins TRBV5-1 and TRBJ1-6, with D tentatively TRBD1 (6 bases). V was cut by 4 bases and J by 7 bases, with 12 bases left in between. Germline V gene sequence: CDR1 SGHRS, CDR2 YFSETQ. The CDR3 is 14 residues long.

The gene calls are TRBV19 and TRBJ2-6, with 12 bases fitting TRBD1. CDR3 size: 21 residues. Germline values: CDR1 LNHDA, CDR2 SQIVND (reference sequence). The V segment lost 5 bases and the J segment 3 bases; nucleotides outside the gene matches: 17. The CDR3 loop reads CASSRVFVPGQGAGGANVLTF. CDR3 sequence (DNA): TGTGCCAGTAGTCGCGTCTTTGTGCCGGGACAGGGGGCGGGTGGGGCCAACGTCCTGACTTTC.

The CDR3, as DNA: TGTGCCAGCTCACCGGACCTCCCGGGGGTGGGCGAGCAGTACGTC. It translates to CASSPDLPGVGEQYV. V and J are TRBV18 and TRBJ2-7; D is possibly TRBD2 (6 bases). CDR3 length: 15 residues. Germline-derived CDR1 and CDR2 are KGHSH and LQKENI. V was pared by 3 bases and J by 6 bases, with 18 bases between.

This clone was counted a few times. The V and J genes are TRBV15 and TRBJ1-6; no firm D call. Germline assignment: CDR1 LNHNV and CDR2 YYDKDF (reference sequence). V shed 5 bases and J shed 7 bases, with 18 bases lying between them. This CDR3 region has 16 residues. The CDR3 DNA reads TGTGCCACCAGCGGCTGGGTCCTAGCGGAGAATTCACCCCTCCACTTT. Protein product: CATSGWVLAENSPLHF.

The chain joins TRBV19 to TRBJ2-3, with 8 nucleotides matching TRBD2. In germline, CDR1 is LNHDA, CDR2 SQIVND (reference sequence). J was trimmed by 0 bases and V by 7 bases; bases with no gene match: 15. CDR3 length equals 18 residues. The CDR3 DNA reads TGTGCCAGTACCTCCCCCCAGCGGGGGCGGCCGAGCACAGATACGCAGTATTTT. Protein product: CASTSPQRGRPSTDTQYF.

This sequence joins TRBV14 and TRBJ1-1, with 8 nucleotides matching TRBD1. The ends lost 4 bases at V and 11 bases at J; junction bases unmatched: 6. The CDR3 sequence is 12 residues long. Germline CDR1 is SGHDN and CDR2 is FVKESK. Here the CDR3 reads CASSLGQGRAFF. The CDR3 bases are TGTGCCAGCAGCCTAGGACAGGGACGTGCTTTCTTT.

This chain connects TRBV15 to TRBJ2-7, with D uncertain. The CDR3 spans 13 residues. The V gene's germline CDR1 is LNHNV and CDR2 YYDKDF (reference sequence). The V and J ends lost 1 base and 3 bases respectively, with 7 bases between them. CDR3 amino acids: CATSRGYNYEQYV. DNA of the CDR3: TGTGCCACCAGCAGAGGGTATAACTACGAGCAGTACGTC.

The table lists this clone with a count of one. The chain combines TRBV7-2 with TRBJ1-1, with unresolved D. V dropped 0 bases and J dropped 0 bases, with 8 bases sitting between them. Per germline, CDR1 SGHTA and CDR2 FQGNSA. The CDR3 is 15 amino acids. CDR3 coding DNA: TGTGCCAGCAGCTTAGCGTTGGGCATGAACACTGAAGCTTTCTTT. Translating gives CASSLALGMNTEAFF.

CDR3 sequence (DNA): TGTGCCAGCACGGGGAACACTGAAGCTTTCTTT. It is translated as CASTGNTEAFF. The chain joins TRBV6-5 to TRBJ1-1; D remains ambiguous. The ends were cut back, 7 bases at V and 1 base at J, with 4 bases in the middle. The CDR3 is 11 amino acids. CDR1 is MNHEY, CDR2 SVGAGI, per germline.

The V gene is TRBV28, the J gene TRBJ1-6; D unresolved. CDR3 size: 14 residues. Between the trimmed V and J ends, which lost 7 bases and 9 bases, there was a span of 16 bases. The germline CDR1 and CDR2 sequences are MDHEN and SYDVKM. The CDR3 DNA follows: TGTGCCAGCATTAGGCCGGGAGCAGGTTCACCCCTCCACTTT. Its protein product is CASIRPGAGSPLHF.

This chain links TRBV5-1 with TRBJ1-5, with D possibly TRBD1 on 5 matching bases. The CDR3 has 14 residues. CDR1 and CDR2 from the germline V gene are SGHRS and YFSETQ. With 4 bases removed from V and 5 bases from J, the gap between germline ends came to 13 bases. CDR3: CASSPGAGDQPQHF. For the CDR3, the DNA is TGCGCCAGCAGCCCCGGGGCTGGGGATCAGCCCCAGCATTTT.

The chain carries TRBV24-1 and TRBJ2-1, with 7 bases aligning to TRBD1. The germline V gene encodes CDR1 KGHDR and CDR2 SFDVKD. The CDR3 is made up of 14 amino acids. V trimming: 5 bases; J trimming: 0 bases; junction bases outside the gene matches: 0. CDR3 DNA: TGTGCCACCAGTGCAGGGGGCTCCTACAATGAGCAGTTCTTC. Protein sequence: CATSAGGSYNEQFF.

The chain recombines TRBV11-2 with TRBJ2-7; 8 bases are shared with TRBD1. V was pared by 1 base and J by 0 bases, with 2 bases of the junction left unmatched. Germline assignment: CDR1 SGHAT and CDR2 FQNNGV. The CDR3 contains 15 residues. This chain's CDR3 is CASSLGQGNSYEQYV. The CDR3 region has the DNA TGTGCCAGCAGCTTAGGACAGGGGAACTCCTACGAGCAGTACGTC.

The gene calls are TRBV4-1 and TRBJ2-1; TRBD2 might be the D (7 bases). Germline V gene lookup returns CDR1 MGHRA and CDR2 YSYEKL. V dropped 1 base and J dropped 5 bases, with 18 bases sitting between them. CDR3 length equals 17 residues. CDR3 in amino acids: CASSQGGGGRGNNEQFF. The CDR3 DNA reads as TGCGCCAGCAGCCAAGGGGGAGGAGGGAGGGGGAACAATGAGCAGTTCTTC.